The 27 T cell receptor beta chains below come from one sample, sequenced in a study of T-cell reconstitution after alpha-beta-depleted transplantation in children. Unique molecular identifiers were used to barcode this TCRbeta library. TCRdb recomputed calls from the PCR reads with MiXCR, one row per CDR3 protein. The table lists 700,000 to 950,000 distinct CDR3 sequences, about 15% of them singletons. This specimen was PBMCs, mostly from graft donor cells, taken 360 days after TCRalphabeta/CD19-depleted stem cell transplant. These receptors all stem from a male patient younger than 18 who had a stem cell transplant for acute lymphoblastic leukemia, so the T cells may come from the graft donor.

This clonotype was counted many times. V and J are TRBV5-6 and TRBJ2-1; D may be TRBD2 (6 bases). The germline V gene has CDR1 SGHDT and CDR2 YYEEEE. The CDR3 contains 16 residues. Trimming pared 0 bases from V and 3 bases from J, leaving 13 bases between. CDR3 nucleotides: TGTGCCAGCAGCTTGGATCGCGGGGCCCGCTACAATGAGCAGTTCTTC. Residues: CASSLDRGARYNEQFF. The variable domain in full, with the rest retrieved from reference TRBV5-6 and TRBJ2-1, is DAGVTQSPTHLIKTRGQQVTLRCSPKSGHDTVSWYQQALGQGPQFIFQYYEEEERQRGNFPDRFSGHQFPNYSSELNVNALLLGDSALYLCASSLDRGARYNEQFFGPGTRLTVL.

This chain joins TRBV4-2 and TRBJ1-4; TRBD1 matches at 10 bases. Trimming at V came to 0 bases and at J to 0 bases, leaving 16 bases not matched to a gene. The CDR3 runs to 22 residues. In germline, CDR1 is LGHNA, CDR2 YNFKEQ. CDR3 coding DNA: TGTGCCAGCAGCCAAGAGTTTCGTTTTGGGGACAGGGGACCATCAACTAATGAAAAACTGTTTTTT. Translated, it gives CASSQEFRFGDRGPSTNEKLFF.

This clonotype came up a few times. V gene TRBV4-1 combines with J gene TRBJ2-1; 11 bases match TRBD2. Trimming at V came to 3 bases and at J to 6 bases, leaving 10 bases not matched to a gene. This CDR3 is 17 amino acids long. Germline CDR1 MGHRA, CDR2 YSYEKL. The CDR3 region is CASSQLGGTSGFNEQFF. In DNA form, the CDR3 reads TGCGCCAGCAGCCAGTTGGGAGGGACTAGCGGTTTCAATGAGCAGTTCTTC.

The chain couples TRBV4-2 to TRBJ2-2; the match to TRBD2 covers 9 bases. The V gene end was trimmed by 3 bases and the J gene end by 7 bases; junction bases not matched to a gene: 6. Germline V CDR1 and CDR2: LGHNA, YNFKEQ. This CDR3 is 15 amino acids long. The CDR3 here is CASSHGTSWNGELFF. The CDR3 DNA reads as TGTGCCAGCAGCCATGGGACTAGCTGGAACGGGGAGCTGTTTTTT.

The genes are TRBV7-9 and TRBJ2-4; 9 positions match TRBD2. The germline V gene encodes CDR1 SEHNR and CDR2 FQNEAQ (reference sequence). The V segment lost 5 bases and the J segment 6 bases; nucleotides outside the gene matches: 11. This CDR3 comprises 16 residues. For the CDR3, the DNA is TGTGCCAGCAGCCCTATGACTAGCGGAGGGGGAAACATTCAGTACTTC. Translating gives CASSPMTSGGGNIQYF.

The genes are TRBV10-3 and TRBJ1-4, with D tentatively TRBD1 (5 bases). V gave up 8 bases and J gave up 8 bases, with 15 bases separating them. The CDR3 is 13 amino acids. The germline CDR1 and CDR2 sequences are ENHRY and SYGVKD. The CDR3 region is CAILTGMGEKLFF. DNA of the CDR3: TGTGCCATCTTAACAGGCATGGGGGAAAAACTGTTTTTT.

This chain joins TRBV14 and TRBJ2-3, with D possibly matching TRBD2 (6 bases). The CDR3 is made up of 17 amino acids. The V gene's germline CDR1 is SGHDN and CDR2 FVKESK. V was shortened by 2 bases and J by 0 bases, with 15 bases between the two germline ends. The CDR3 DNA sequence: TGTGCCAGCAGCCAACGAATTACGAGCGGGAGCACAGATACGCAGTATTTT. Its protein is CASSQRITSGSTDTQYF.

This clonotype has just a few counts. This sequence joins TRBV2 and TRBJ1-1; D is undetermined. The V gene lost 8 bases and the J gene lost 0 bases, with 10 bases spanning the gap. The CDR3 consists of 13 residues. Germline V CDR1 and CDR2: SNHLY, FYNNEI. CDR3 DNA: TGTGCCAGCCCCGGGGTCATGAACACTGAAGCTTTCTTT. Translated, it gives CASPGVMNTEAFF.

In its sample, this clonotype was seen once. The chain couples TRBV11-2 to TRBJ2-1; TRBD2 matches at 9 bases. Per the germline V gene, CDR1 is SGHAT and CDR2 is FQNNGV. Trimming at V came to 8 bases and at J to 4 bases, leaving 21 bases not matched to a gene. This CDR3 is 19 amino acids long. CDR3 sequence (DNA): TGTGCCAGCTGTCCCCCCTCCTCCTCCGGGACTAGCAGATACAATGAGCAGTTCTTC. This sequence encodes CASCPPSSSGTSRYNEQFF.

The CDR3 is CASSGIGGRLDTQYF. The CDR3 DNA reads TGTGCCAGCAGTGGAATCGGGGGGCGTCTAGATACGCAGTATTTT. The chain uses TRBV25-1 and TRBJ2-3, with D possibly matching TRBD2 (7 bases). Trimming cost V 4 bases and J 5 bases, with 16 bases left between them. The CDR3 spans 15 residues. Germline CDR1 and CDR2: MGHDK and SYGVNS.

This clonotype has only a few counts. The V and J genes are TRBV5-8 and TRBJ2-7; D may match TRBD1 or TRBD2 (7 bases each). The CDR3 sequence is 14 residues long. V lost 3 bases and J lost 3, with 13 bases in between. Germline CDR1 reads SGHTS; CDR2 reads YDEGEE. CDR3 protein: CASSYRGGDYEQYF. In nucleotides, the CDR3 is TGTGCCAGCAGCTACAGGGGAGGGGACTACGAGCAGTACTTC.

This clonotype occurred many times. The rearrangement uses TRBV27 and TRBJ2-1, with TRBD1 matching 7 bases. Germline V gene sequence: CDR1 MNHEY, CDR2 SMNVEV (reference sequence). V gave up 4 bases and J gave up 5 bases; unmatched junction bases: 8. This CDR3 region has 15 residues. CDR3 sequence (DNA): TGTGCCAGCAGTTCCCCAGGGGGTACGGACAATGAGCAGTTCTTC. It is translated as CASSSPGGTDNEQFF.

The rearrangement uses TRBV7-9 and TRBJ2-7; 11 bases are shared with TRBD1. The germline V gene has CDR1 SEHNR and CDR2 FQNEAQ (reference sequence). J lost 3 bases, V lost 6 bases, and 10 bases had no gene match. This CDR3 has 16 residues. CDR3 region: CASRRRSGTGGYEQYF. The DNA for the CDR3 is TGTGCCAGCAGACGAAGAAGCGGGACAGGGGGCTACGAGCAGTACTTC.

This clonotype came up a few times. The CDR3 DNA sequence: TGTGCCAGCAGTTTATCGCGGACGACCTACGAGCAGTACTTC. Its protein product is CASSLSRTTYEQYF. The chain recombines TRBV27 with TRBJ2-7; D is unclear. CDR1 is MNHEY, CDR2 SMNVEV, per germline (reference sequence). The CDR3 spans 14 residues. Between the trimmed V and J ends, which lost 0 bases and 2 bases, there was a span of 8 bases.

This clonotype was seen a handful of times. This chain uses TRBV20-1 with TRBJ2-2; 9 nucleotides match TRBD2. Unmatched junction bases numbered 6, after V lost 0 bases and J lost 4 bases. This CDR3 is 16 amino acids long. Germline CDR1 and CDR2: DFQATT and SNEGSKA (reference sequence). The CDR3 sequence is CSARDIAGVGTGELFF. CDR3 in DNA: TGCAGTGCTAGAGACATAGCGGGAGTGGGCACCGGGGAGCTGTTTTTT.

This chain links TRBV20-1 with TRBJ2-2, with D unclear. The CDR3 consists of 16 residues. Germline loops: CDR1 DFQATT, CDR2 SNEGSKA (reference sequence). V was cut by 5 bases and J by 3 bases, with 19 bases left in between. CDR3 in DNA: TGCAGTGCTCCGCCCTGGCCCCGAGAGGACACCGGGGAGCTGTTTTTT. Its translation: CSAPPWPREDTGELFF.

J is TRBJ2-1 and V is TRBV18; tentatively, D is TRBD1 (5 bases). The V end lost 6 bases, the J end lost 8 bases, and 23 bases lay between the germline ends. Germline lookup yields CDR1 KGHSH and CDR2 LQKENI. The CDR3 totals 16 residues. CDR3 sequence reads: CASSPQGKMTGYEQFF. CDR3 coding DNA: TGTGCCAGCTCCCCCCAGGGTAAAATGACGGGCTATGAGCAGTTCTTC.

V and J are TRBV20-1 and TRBJ2-4; D perhaps matches TRBD1 (5 bases). The V gene lost 5 bases and the J gene lost 0 bases, with 14 bases spanning the gap. Germline V CDR1 and CDR2: DFQATT, SNEGSKA (reference sequence). This CDR3 is built from 15 residues. Written as DNA, the CDR3 is TGCAGTGCTCACAGGCTGCTCTTAGCCAAAAACATTCAGTACTTC. It encodes CSAHRLLLAKNIQYF.

A few counts support this clonotype. The chain recombines TRBV4-1 with TRBJ2-1, with 9 bases lining up with TRBD2. Germline CDR1 MGHRA, CDR2 YSYEKL. The V and J ends lost 0 bases and 7 bases, in that order; junction bases with no gene match: 10. This CDR3 has 17 residues. The CDR3 loop reads CASSQEGLAGGPNEQFF. In DNA, the CDR3 is TGCGCCAGCAGCCAAGAGGGTCTGGCGGGAGGGCCTAATGAGCAGTTCTTC.

This clonotype was observed at least ten times. J is TRBJ2-1 and V is TRBV4-1; D gene uncertain. This CDR3 has 13 amino acids. CDR1 MGHRA and CDR2 YSYEKL come from the germline V gene. V was clipped by 0 bases and J by 6 bases, with 6 bases between them. The DNA of the CDR3 is TGCGCCAGCAGCCAAGATCTTGTCAATGAGCAGTTCTTC. Translation: CASSQDLVNEQFF.

This rearrangement joins TRBV15 to TRBJ2-5, with unresolved D. This CDR3 is built from 13 residues. Germline assignment: CDR1 LNHNV and CDR2 YYDKDF (reference sequence). V shed 2 bases and J shed 1 base, with 5 bases lying between them. The CDR3: CATSRRVQETQYF. CDR3 bases: TGTGCCACCAGCAGAAGAGTCCAAGAGACCCAGTACTTC. The full variable domain, its missing parts supplied by reference TRBV15 and TRBJ2-5, is DAMVIQNPRYQVTQFGKPVTLSCSQTLNHNVMYWYQQKSSQAPKLLFHYYDKDFNNEADTPDNFQSRRPNTSFCFLDIRSPGLGDTAMYLCATSRRVQETQYFGPGTRLLVL.

The CDR3: CASTPGLAPGELFF. The CDR3 nucleotides are TGTGCCAGCACACCGGGACTAGCTCCCGGGGAGCTGTTTTTT. The chain employs TRBV2 and TRBJ2-2; 9 nucleotides agree with TRBD2. The length of the CDR3 is 14 residues. Per germline, CDR1 SNHLY and CDR2 FYNNEI. The J segment lost 6 bases and the V segment lost 7 bases, leaving 6 bases of the junction unmatched.

The rearrangement uses TRBV5-1 and TRBJ2-2; tentative D call: TRBD1 (6 bases). Germline V gives CDR1 SGHRS, CDR2 YFSETQ. V shed 2 bases and J shed 6 bases, with 11 bases lying between them. The CDR3 totals 14 residues. CDR3 sequence: CASSFRDTAGELFF. The CDR3 bases are TGCGCCAGCAGCTTCCGGGACACCGCCGGGGAGCTGTTTTTT.

In its sample, this clonotype was seen a few times. The rearrangement links TRBV7-6 to TRBJ2-7; D is perhaps TRBD1 (6 bases). This CDR3 has 18 amino acids. The V gene lost 5 bases and the J gene lost 0 bases, with 23 bases spanning the gap. Germline V gene sequence: CDR1 SGHVS, CDR2 FNYEAQ. CDR3 DNA: TGTGCCAGCAGCCCGAGGCCAGGGGACCGTACGTTCTCCTACGAGCAGTACTTC. Protein: CASSPRPGDRTFSYEQYF.

The chain combines TRBV12-3 or TRBV12-4 with TRBJ1-5; 9 bases map to TRBD1. This CDR3 has 17 amino acids. J was trimmed by 6 bases and V by 1 base; bases with no gene match: 10. CDR3 in amino acids: CASSLGYTRDRAQPQHF. CDR3 in DNA: TGTGCCAGCAGTTTAGGGTATACCCGGGACAGGGCTCAGCCCCAGCATTTT.

This clonotype was found a few times. The chain combines TRBV12-3 or TRBV12-4 with TRBJ1-5; D unclear. The CDR3 has 14 residues. V was cut by 4 bases and J by 0 bases, with 7 bases left in between. CDR3 DNA sequence: TGTGCCAGCAGTTACGGATCTAGCAATCAGCCCCAGCATTTT. Protein product: CASSYGSSNQPQHF.

This clonotype was recorded at least ten times. V and J are TRBV5-6 and TRBJ2-1; tentatively, D is TRBD2 (5 bases). The germline CDR1 and CDR2 sequences are SGHDT and YYEEEE. CDR3 length: 15 residues. V lost 4 bases, J lost 0 bases, and 11 bases lay in between. CDR3 nucleotides: TGTGCCAGCAGCCCACTAGGAGTCTCCTACAATGAGCAGTTCTTC. This encodes CASSPLGVSYNEQFF.